These 28 T cell receptor beta chains were all obtained from the same sample, sequenced in a study of T-cell memory formation after mild COVID-19. MiXCR, run by TCRdb on the 5' RACE reads, gives a single entry per CDR3 protein. The sample consists of about 210,000 distinct CDR3 sequences, roughly 30% of them appearing once. The specimen was PBMCs or a T cell subset sorted from them (not recorded which). These TCRs come from an adult woman who had mild COVID-19 (a few samples of this study predate the infection). Cell type and time point are not known.

This clonotype was picked up a small number of times. V usage is TRBV12-3 or TRBV12-4 and J usage is TRBJ1-2, with 7 bases identical to TRBD1. The CDR3 has 14 residues. Germline trimming cut 7 bases from V and 2 bases from J; bases unmatched to any gene: 7. DNA for the CDR3: TGTGCCAGCACCTTGGGGACAGTGAACTATGGCTACACCTTC. Translated: CASTLGTVNYGYTF.

A few counts support this clonotype. The CDR3 DNA reads TGCAGCGTTGGTAGTGGGTGGCATGAGCAGTTCTTC. Translating gives CSVGSGWHEQFF. The gene calls are TRBV29-1 and TRBJ2-1; no clear D. Trimming stripped 4 bases from V and 8 bases from J, with 12 bases between. The CDR3 has 12 residues. Germline CDR1 and CDR2: SQVTM and ANQGSEA.

V is TRBV25-1 and J is TRBJ1-1; D unclear. Trimming pared 6 bases from V and 1 base from J, leaving 12 bases between. This CDR3 spans 14 amino acids. Germline loops: CDR1 MGHDK, CDR2 SYGVNS. The CDR3 reads CASRTVGKNTEAFF. In nucleotides, the CDR3 is TGTGCCAGCAGGACGGTGGGGAAGAACACTGAAGCTTTCTTT.

J is TRBJ1-6 and V is TRBV7-9; D not resolved. Trimming stripped 5 bases from V and 10 bases from J, with 18 bases between. CDR3 length: 15 amino acids. Germline CDR1 reads SEHNR; CDR2 reads FQNEAQ (reference sequence). CDR3 sequence (DNA): TGTGCCAGCAGCGTTCGGTACGGGCCCGAATCACCCCTCCACTTT. This codes for CASSVRYGPESPLHF.

The gene calls are TRBV4-1 and TRBJ1-4; D not resolved. The ends were cut back, 1 base at V and 8 bases at J, with 14 bases in the middle. The CDR3 spans 15 residues. CDR1 and CDR2 (germline): MGHRA, YSYEKL. DNA of the CDR3: TGCGCCAGCAGCCAAGGGTTTGGACCGGTGGAAAAACTGTTTTTT. It yields the protein CASSQGFGPVEKLFF.

The rearrangement uses TRBV29-1 and TRBJ2-7; TRBD2 agrees at 8 bases. The V segment lost 2 bases and the J segment 2 bases; nucleotides outside the gene matches: 8. The V gene's germline CDR1 is SQVTM and CDR2 ANQGSEA. This CDR3 region has 15 residues. The CDR3 DNA is TGCAGCGTTGAACTAGCGGGCCTTGGGACCTACGAGCAGTACTTC. It yields the protein CSVELAGLGTYEQYF.

The CDR3 reads CASSPQSWRGGTEAFF. The CDR3 DNA reads TGTGCCAGCAGCCCCCAATCATGGCGGGGCGGCACTGAAGCTTTCTTT. The V call is TRBV7-9, the J call TRBJ1-1; tentative D call: TRBD1 (5 bases). The germline V gene encodes CDR1 SEHNR and CDR2 FQNEAQ (reference sequence). This CDR3 has 16 amino acids. V lost 5 bases and J lost 4, with 20 bases in between. The whole variable domain, filled in from reference TRBV7-9 and TRBJ1-1, reads DTGVSQNPRHKITKRGQNVTFRCDPISEHNRLYWYRQTLGQGPEFLTYFQNEAQLEKSRLLSDRFSAERPKGSFSTLEIQRTEQGDSAMYLCASSPQSWRGGTEAFFGQGTRLTVV.

This clonotype occurred a few times. CDR3 sequence reads: CASSQDSHEGLAGYEQYF. Written as DNA, the CDR3 is TGCGCCAGCAGCCAAGATTCTCATGAGGGACTAGCGGGCTACGAGCAGTACTTC. This sequence joins TRBV4-3 and TRBJ2-7; 12 bases align to TRBD2. The J segment lost 3 bases and the V segment lost 0 bases, leaving 9 bases of the junction unmatched. Looked up from germline, CDR1 is LGHNA and CDR2 is YSLEER. This CDR3 is 18 amino acids long.

The gene calls are TRBV7-9 and TRBJ2-7; D is uncertain. The CDR3 loop spans 12 amino acids. V was pared by 1 base and J by 5 bases, with 6 bases between. Per germline, CDR1 SEHNR and CDR2 FQNEAQ (reference sequence). CDR3 DNA: TGTGCCAGCAGCTTAGTTCCCGACGAGCAGTACTTC. Protein product: CASSLVPDEQYF.

This clonotype was seen more than once but under ten times. The CDR3 region is CAISDSHDVNEQFF. CDR3 nucleotides: TGTGCCATCAGTGATTCCCATGACGTCAATGAGCAGTTCTTC. This chain links TRBV10-3 with TRBJ2-1; no reliable D call. The CDR3 is 14 residues long. V lost 3 bases and J 6 bases, leaving 12 bases between the germline ends. Germline CDR1 reads ENHRY; CDR2 reads SYGVKD.

CDR3 nucleotides: TGCGGAACAGGAGTCAGGGACTATGGCTACACCTTC. It specifies CGTGVRDYGYTF. The chain employs TRBV20-1 and TRBJ1-2; TRBD1 is a possible D gene (5 bases). This CDR3 region has 12 residues. Germline CDR1 and CDR2: DFQATT and SNEGSKA (reference sequence).

In its sample, this clonotype was seen a few times. This chain connects TRBV6-5 to TRBJ2-3; 8 nucleotides match TRBD2. From germline, CDR1 is MNHEY and CDR2 SVGAGI. The CDR3 is 15 amino acids. V lost 4 bases and J lost 1; bases outside the gene matches: 4. CDR3: CASSFSRGGTDTQYF. The CDR3 DNA reads as TGTGCCAGCAGTTTCTCGCGGGGGGGCACAGATACGCAGTATTTT.

This clonotype was recorded a few times. V usage is TRBV4-2 and J usage is TRBJ2-3; the match to TRBD1 covers 8 bases. Germline V gives CDR1 LGHNA, CDR2 YNFKEQ. With V trimmed by 4 bases and J by 2 bases, 2 bases remained unmatched. The CDR3 runs 14 residues. CDR3 in amino acids: CASSPDRATDTQYF. The CDR3 DNA reads as TGTGCCAGCAGCCCGGACAGGGCCACAGATACGCAGTATTTT.

V is TRBV20-1 and J is TRBJ2-5; tentative D call: TRBD2 (6 bases). This CDR3 is 13 amino acids long. V was pared by 6 bases and J by 2 bases, with 13 bases between. Germline values: CDR1 DFQATT, CDR2 SNEGSKA (reference sequence). The CDR3 DNA sequence: TGCAGTGCCGGCCGGCGGGATCAAGAGACCCAGTACTTC. Translated, it gives CSAGRRDQETQYF.

Written as DNA, the CDR3 is TGTGCCAGCAGCCCCCGGGACTCAGGCACAGATACGCAGTATTTT. Translation: CASSPRDSGTDTQYF. The chain employs TRBV12-3 or TRBV12-4 and TRBJ2-3; a weak D match, TRBD2 (6 bases). The CDR3 contains 15 residues. V was shortened by 6 bases and J by 1 base, with 14 bases between the two germline ends.

The CDR3 DNA follows: TGTGCCAGCATGCTCCGGGGAGAGCAGTTCTTC. Translating gives CASMLRGEQFF. V usage is TRBV12-3 or TRBV12-4 and J usage is TRBJ2-1, with a possible D match to TRBD2 (5 bases). Trimming left V 7 bases short and J 10 bases short, with 11 bases between. The CDR3 covers 11 residues.

V is TRBV20-1 and J is TRBJ1-2; maybe TRBD1 (5 bases). Germline CDR1 is DFQATT and CDR2 is SNEGSKA (reference sequence). The ends were cut back, 0 bases at V and 10 bases at J, with 18 bases in the middle. The CDR3 has 14 amino acids. The CDR3 sequence: CSARDPMEPTAYTF. The CDR3 nucleotides are TGCAGTGCTAGAGATCCAATGGAACCGACAGCCTACACCTTC.

The chain combines TRBV5-1 with TRBJ1-1, with a possible D match to TRBD1 (5 bases). The ends were cut back, 0 bases at V and 6 bases at J, with 15 bases in the middle. CDR3 length: 15 residues. The V gene's germline CDR1 is SGHRS and CDR2 YFSETQ. The CDR3 DNA reads TGCGCCAGCAGCTTGGGTGGGGGGTCGGTGGCTGAAGCTTTCTTT. Its translation: CASSLGGGSVAEAFF.

The chain combines TRBV6-5 with TRBJ2-2, with D hard to call. V was cut by 5 bases and J by 11 bases, with 15 bases left in between. CDR3 length equals 13 residues. Germline loops: CDR1 MNHEY, CDR2 SVGAGI. The CDR3 DNA sequence: TGTGCCAGCAGTCCTCTCCCAGTGACAGAGCTGTTTTTT. Its translation is CASSPLPVTELFF.

This clonotype was recorded only once. The genes are TRBV30 and TRBJ2-7; weak D call: TRBD1 (5 bases). The CDR3 consists of 14 residues. The V end lost 2 bases, the J end lost 3 bases, and 14 bases lay between the germline ends. Germline CDR1 is GTSNPN and CDR2 is SVGIG (reference sequence). The DNA for the CDR3 is TGTGCCTGGAGTCGAAGGGGCGTAGGCTACGAGCAGTACTTC. Protein: CAWSRRGVGYEQYF. Combining the CDR3 with reference TRBV30 and TRBJ2-7 gives the whole variable domain SQTIHQWPATLVQPVGSPLSLECTVEGTSNPNLYWYRQAAGRGLQLLFYSVGIGQISSEVPQNLSASRPQDRQFILSSKKLLLSDSGFYLCAWSRRGVGYEQYFGPGTRLTVT.

This chain connects TRBV12-3 or TRBV12-4 to TRBJ1-6; weak D call: TRBD1 (5 bases). The CDR3 sequence is 15 residues long. The V end lost 5 bases, the J end lost 1 base, and 9 bases lay between the germline ends. CDR3 in DNA: TGTGCCAGCAGTCCGGGGCAGTCCTATAATTCACCCCTCCACTTT. Its protein is CASSPGQSYNSPLHF.

This clonotype was counted between two and nine times. This rearrangement joins TRBV20-1 to TRBJ2-7, with 11 nucleotides matching TRBD2. V lost 5 bases, J lost 4 bases, and 4 bases stayed unmatched. Germline CDR1 is DFQATT and CDR2 is SNEGSKA (reference sequence). The CDR3 spans 13 residues. The CDR3 bases are TGCAGTGCTCCGACTAGCGGGGTGTACGAGCAGTACTTC. Encoded protein: CSAPTSGVYEQYF.

In this sample, this clonotype turned up a few times. This sequence joins TRBV12-3 or TRBV12-4 and TRBJ2-1; D is undetermined. Trimming took 3 bases from V and 9 from J, leaving 12 bases between them. This CDR3 has 13 residues. CDR3 region: CASSFAVSGEQFF. The CDR3 DNA reads as TGTGCCAGCAGTTTCGCGGTCTCGGGTGAGCAGTTCTTC.

This chain uses TRBV9 with TRBJ2-1; D possibly uses TRBD1 or TRBD2 (5 bases each). V lost 4 bases and J lost 6, with 17 bases in between. The CDR3 contains 15 residues. CDR1 is SGDLS and CDR2 is YYNGEE in the germline V gene. CDR3 region: CASSSRNRDPNEQFF. Here the CDR3 DNA reads TGTGCCAGCAGCTCGAGAAACCGGGACCCCAATGAGCAGTTCTTC. Based on the CDR3 plus reference TRBV9 and TRBJ2-1, the full variable domain is DSGVTQTPKHLITATGQRVTLRCSPRSGDLSVYWYQQSLDQGLQFLIQYYNGEERAKGNILERFSAQQFPDLHSELNLSSLELGDSALYFCASSSRNRDPNEQFFGPGTRLTVL.

This chain uses TRBV11-2 with TRBJ2-6; D unresolved. Trimming shortened V by 4 bases and J by 0 bases, and 19 bases separated the two germline ends. Germline CDR1 is SGHAT and CDR2 is FQNNGV. The CDR3 covers 19 residues. This CDR3 reads CASSSADWHLVSGANVLTF. CDR3 sequence (DNA): TGTGCCAGCAGCTCCGCCGACTGGCACCTTGTCTCTGGGGCCAACGTCCTGACTTTC. The variable domain in full, with the rest retrieved from reference TRBV11-2 and TRBJ2-6, is EAGVAQSPRYKIIEKRQSVAFWCNPISGHATLYWYQQILGQGPKLLIQFQNNGVVDDSQLPKDRFSAERLKGVDSTLKIQPAKLEDSAVYLCASSSADWHLVSGANVLTFGAGSRLTVL.

V gene TRBV6-2 or TRBV6-3 combines with J gene TRBJ2-2; D may be TRBD2 (7 bases). Germline V gene lookup returns CDR1 MNHEY and CDR2 SVGEGT. The CDR3 contains 18 residues. The ends were cut back, 4 bases at V and 4 bases at J, with 22 bases in the middle. The CDR3 reads CASSSPYGGRRGTGELFF. CDR3 bases: TGTGCCAGCAGTTCCCCCTACGGGGGGCGCAGGGGCACCGGGGAGCTGTTTTTT.

This clonotype occurred a few times. The chain combines TRBV9 with TRBJ2-5, with D maybe TRBD1 (6 bases). CDR1 and CDR2 (germline): SGDLS, YYNGEE. The CDR3 loop spans 16 amino acids. The V end lost 3 bases, the J end lost 1 base, and 16 bases lay between the germline ends. CDR3 sequence: CASSGQVDLTQETQYF. The CDR3, as DNA: TGTGCCAGCAGCGGACAGGTGGACTTGACCCAAGAGACCCAGTACTTC.

The V and J genes are TRBV4-3 and TRBJ2-7; D is tentatively TRBD1 or TRBD2 (5 bases each). This CDR3 has 15 amino acids. Deletions cut 0 bases from V and 0 bases from J, with 9 bases between. Germline CDR1 reads LGHNA; CDR2 reads YSLEER. CDR3 residues: CASSQDPGTSYEQYF. CDR3 DNA sequence: TGCGCCAGCAGCCAAGATCCGGGGACCTCCTACGAGCAGTACTTC.